This T cell receptor beta chain was observed in a study of somatic mutations in cytotoxic T cells in rheumatoid arthritis. This table comes from immunoSEQ multiplex PCR, and its TCRdb copy is limited to in-frame clones, with some not included. The sample consists of fewer than 25,000 clones, 78% of them appearing once. The specimen was CD8+ T cells sorted from blood. The source is an adult with rheumatoid arthritis.

This CDR3 reads CASSVASGGIADTQYF. The CDR3, as DNA: TGTGCCAGCAGCGTAGCTAGCGGGGGGATCGCAGATACGCAGTATTTT. The chain employs TRBV9 and TRBJ2-3; 11 nucleotides line up with TRBD2. Germline loops: CDR1 SGDLS, CDR2 YYNGEE. CDR3 length: 16 residues. With 0 bases clipped from V and 4 bases from J, the junction kept 4 bases outside the gene matches.